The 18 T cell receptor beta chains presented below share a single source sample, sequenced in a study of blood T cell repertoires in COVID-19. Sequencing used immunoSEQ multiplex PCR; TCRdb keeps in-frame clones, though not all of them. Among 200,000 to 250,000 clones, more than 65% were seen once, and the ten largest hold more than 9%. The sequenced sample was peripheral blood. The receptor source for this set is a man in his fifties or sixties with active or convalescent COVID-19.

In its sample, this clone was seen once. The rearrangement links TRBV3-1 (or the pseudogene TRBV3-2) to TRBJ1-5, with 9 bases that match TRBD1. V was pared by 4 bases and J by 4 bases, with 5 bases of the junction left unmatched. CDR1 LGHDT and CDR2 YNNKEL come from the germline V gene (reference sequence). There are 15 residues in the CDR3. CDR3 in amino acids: CASSLGTGNNQPQHF. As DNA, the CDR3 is TGTGCCAGCAGCCTCGGGACAGGGAATAATCAGCCCCAGCATTTT.

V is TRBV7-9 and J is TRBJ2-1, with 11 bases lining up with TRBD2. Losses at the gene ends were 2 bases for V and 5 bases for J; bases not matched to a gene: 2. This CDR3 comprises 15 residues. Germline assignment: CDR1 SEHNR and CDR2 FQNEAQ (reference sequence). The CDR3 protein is CASSLLAGGHNEQFF. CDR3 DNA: TGTGCCAGCAGCTTACTAGCGGGAGGACACAATGAGCAGTTCTTC.

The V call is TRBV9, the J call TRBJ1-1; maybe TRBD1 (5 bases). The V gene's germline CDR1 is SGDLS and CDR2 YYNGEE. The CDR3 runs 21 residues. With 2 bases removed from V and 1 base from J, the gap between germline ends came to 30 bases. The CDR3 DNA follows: TGTGCCAGCAGCGTCGGGTTTGGATCGGGGGTATACGATTCGGGGAACACTGAAGCTTTCTTT. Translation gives CASSVGFGSGVYDSGNTEAFF.

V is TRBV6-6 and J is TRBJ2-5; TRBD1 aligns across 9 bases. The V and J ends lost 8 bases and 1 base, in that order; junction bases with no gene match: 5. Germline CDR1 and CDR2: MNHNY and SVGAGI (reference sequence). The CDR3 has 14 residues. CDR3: CASRDRESQETQYF. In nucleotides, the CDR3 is TGTGCCAGCCGGGACAGGGAATCCCAAGAGACCCAGTACTTC.

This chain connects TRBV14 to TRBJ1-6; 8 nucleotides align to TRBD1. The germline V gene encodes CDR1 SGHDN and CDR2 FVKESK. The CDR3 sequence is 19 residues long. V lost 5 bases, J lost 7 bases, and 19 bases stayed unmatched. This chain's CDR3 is CASSYPRTGRLRKNSPLHF. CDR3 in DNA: TGTGCCAGCAGCTACCCAAGGACAGGGAGGCTTAGGAAGAATTCACCCCTCCACTTT.

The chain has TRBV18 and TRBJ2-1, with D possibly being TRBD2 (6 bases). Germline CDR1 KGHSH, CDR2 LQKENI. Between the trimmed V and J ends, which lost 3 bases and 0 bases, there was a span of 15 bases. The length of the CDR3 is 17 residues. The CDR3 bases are TGTGCCAGCTCACCCGGAGGGGACCGCCACTCCTACAATGAGCAGTTCTTC. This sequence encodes CASSPGGDRHSYNEQFF. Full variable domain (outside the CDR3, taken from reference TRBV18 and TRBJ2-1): NAGVMQNPRHLVRRRGQEARLRCSPMKGHSHVYWYRQLPEEGLKFMVYLQKENIIDESGMPKERFSAEFPKEGPSILRIQQVVRGDSAAYFCASSPGGDRHSYNEQFFGPGTRLTVL.

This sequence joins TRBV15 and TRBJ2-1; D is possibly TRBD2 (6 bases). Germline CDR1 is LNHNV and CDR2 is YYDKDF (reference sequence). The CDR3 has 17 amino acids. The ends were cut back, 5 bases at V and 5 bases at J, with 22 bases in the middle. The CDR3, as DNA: TGTGCCACCAGCTTCCAACTTCCCCCGGGAGTGGACAATGAGCAGTTCTTC. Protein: CATSFQLPPGVDNEQFF.

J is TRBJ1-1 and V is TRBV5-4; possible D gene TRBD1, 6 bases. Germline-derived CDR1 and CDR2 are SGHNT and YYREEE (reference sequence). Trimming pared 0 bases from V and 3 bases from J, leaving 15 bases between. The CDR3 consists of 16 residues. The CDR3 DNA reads TGTGCCAGCAGCTTGGAAGCAACAGGGTGGTACACTGAAGCTTTCTTT. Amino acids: CASSLEATGWYTEAFF.

The DNA for the CDR3 is TGTGCCATCAAGGCGCTGGGCGTAGCAGATACGCAGTATTTT. It is translated as CAIKALGVADTQYF. The chain carries TRBV10-3 and TRBJ2-3; no clear D gene. V was clipped by 7 bases and J by 4 bases, with 15 bases between them. Per germline, CDR1 ENHRY and CDR2 SYGVKD. There are 14 residues in the CDR3.

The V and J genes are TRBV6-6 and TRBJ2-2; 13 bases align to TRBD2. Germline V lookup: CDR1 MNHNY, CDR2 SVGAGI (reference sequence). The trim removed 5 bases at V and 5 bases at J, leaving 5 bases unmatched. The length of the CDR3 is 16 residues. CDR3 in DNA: TGTGCCAGCAGTGGACTAGCGGGAGTCTGGACCGGGGAGCTGTTTTTT. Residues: CASSGLAGVWTGELFF.

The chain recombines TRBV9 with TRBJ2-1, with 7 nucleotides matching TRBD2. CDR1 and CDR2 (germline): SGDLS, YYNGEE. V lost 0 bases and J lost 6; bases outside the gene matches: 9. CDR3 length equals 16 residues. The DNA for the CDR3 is TGTGCCAGCAGCGTAGAGTGGACTAGGGGTGGCAATGAGCAGTTCTTC. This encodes CASSVEWTRGGNEQFF.

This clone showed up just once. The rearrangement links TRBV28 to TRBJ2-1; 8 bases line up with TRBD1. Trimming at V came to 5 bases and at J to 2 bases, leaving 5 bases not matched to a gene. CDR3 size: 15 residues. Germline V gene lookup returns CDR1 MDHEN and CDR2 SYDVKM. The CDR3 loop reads CASSPDRGPYNEQFF. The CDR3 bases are TGTGCCAGCAGTCCCGACAGGGGACCCTACAATGAGCAGTTCTTC.

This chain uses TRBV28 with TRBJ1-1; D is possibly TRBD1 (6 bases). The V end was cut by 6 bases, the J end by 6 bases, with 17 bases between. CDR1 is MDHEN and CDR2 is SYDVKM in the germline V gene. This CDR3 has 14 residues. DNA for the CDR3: TGTGCCAGCAGCCAACCCACCAGGGGCCCTGAAGCTTTCTTT. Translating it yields CASSQPTRGPEAFF.

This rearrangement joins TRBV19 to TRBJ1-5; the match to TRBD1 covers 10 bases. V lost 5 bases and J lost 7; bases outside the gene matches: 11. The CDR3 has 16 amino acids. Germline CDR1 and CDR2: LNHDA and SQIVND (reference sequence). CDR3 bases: TGTGCCAGTAGTTCCTCCGGGACAGGGGTCGCACAGCCCCAGCATTTT. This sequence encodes CASSSSGTGVAQPQHF.

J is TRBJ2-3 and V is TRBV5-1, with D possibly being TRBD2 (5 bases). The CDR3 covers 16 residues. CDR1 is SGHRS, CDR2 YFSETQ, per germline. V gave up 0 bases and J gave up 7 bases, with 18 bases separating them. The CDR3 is CASSLGPLVRRNTQYF. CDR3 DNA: TGCGCCAGCAGCTTGGGCCCACTAGTCAGGAGGAATACGCAGTATTTT.

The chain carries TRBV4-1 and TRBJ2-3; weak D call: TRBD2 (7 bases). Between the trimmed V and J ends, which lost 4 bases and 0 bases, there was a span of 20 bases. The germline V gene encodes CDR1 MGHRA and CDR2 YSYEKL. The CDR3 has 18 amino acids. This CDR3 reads CASSLIRGGILSTDTQYF. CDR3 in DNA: TGCGCCAGCAGCCTTATCAGGGGAGGGATCCTTAGCACAGATACGCAGTATTTT.

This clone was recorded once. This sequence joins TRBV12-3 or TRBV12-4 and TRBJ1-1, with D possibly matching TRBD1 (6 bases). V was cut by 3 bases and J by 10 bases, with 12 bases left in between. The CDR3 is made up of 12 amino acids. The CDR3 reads CASSFYRVRAFF. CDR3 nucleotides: TGTGCCAGCAGTTTCTACAGGGTTCGAGCTTTCTTT.

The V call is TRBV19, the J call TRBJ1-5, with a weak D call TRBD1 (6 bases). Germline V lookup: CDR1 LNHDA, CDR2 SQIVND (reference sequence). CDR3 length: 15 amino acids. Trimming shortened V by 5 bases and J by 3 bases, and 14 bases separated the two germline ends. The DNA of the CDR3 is TGTGCCAGTAGTCTCGCCTGGACAGACAATCAGCCCCAGCATTTT. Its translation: CASSLAWTDNQPQHF.